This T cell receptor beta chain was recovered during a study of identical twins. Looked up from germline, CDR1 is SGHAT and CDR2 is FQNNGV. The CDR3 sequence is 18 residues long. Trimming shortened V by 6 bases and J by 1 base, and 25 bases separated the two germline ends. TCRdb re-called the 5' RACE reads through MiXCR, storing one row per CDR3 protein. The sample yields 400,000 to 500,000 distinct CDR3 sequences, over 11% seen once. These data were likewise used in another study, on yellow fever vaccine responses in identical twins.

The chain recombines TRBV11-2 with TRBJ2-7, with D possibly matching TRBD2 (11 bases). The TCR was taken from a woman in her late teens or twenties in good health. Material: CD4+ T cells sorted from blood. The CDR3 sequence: CASRPDRGTSGGSYEQYF. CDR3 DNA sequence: TGTGCCAGCAGACCGGACAGGGGGACTAGCGGAGGATCCTACGAGCAGTACTTC.